This section outlines one TCR beta chain sequence together with its context. This clonotype was observed many times. Its antigen remains unidentified. No base quality values were provided; no much bigger clone lies one nucleotide off. Hyperthyroidism patients were newly diagnosed, with disease duration under 2 months, and aged 18 to 65 years. Any patient with an uncontrolled infection, another autoimmune disease, pregnancy or lactation was excluded. Diagnoses relied on clinical symptoms, serum thyroxine and TRAb, thyroid ultrasound and orbital computed tomography. Blood from progressor patients was drawn when they were first diagnosed with hyperthyroidism, before any ophthalmopathy symptoms appeared. PBMCs were isolated from more than 8 ml of fresh peripheral blood by Ficoll-Paque density gradient centrifugation. Progressor patients were defined as those initially diagnosed with Graves' hyperthyroidism in whom ophthalmopathy developed during follow-up. Total RNA was extracted using Trizol reagent, and RNA quality was assessed on an Agilent 2100 Bioanalyzer.

These data originate in a study of T cells in Graves' hyperthyroidism and ophthalmopathy (dated by TCRdb to about 2019). Some background on the complete study: Peripheral blood was collected at initial diagnosis, before any treatment. TCR V-J signatures able to tell the groups apart were searched for in a discovery cohort of some 100 patients, of whom about 40 had Graves' ophthalmopathy and around 57 had stable Graves' hyperthyroidism. Prospective prediction of ophthalmopathy was tested in an independent validation cohort of approximately 19 hyperthyroidism patients and 17 patients who later progressed to ophthalmopathy. For training and testing, the approximately 97 patients in the discovery cohort were randomly divided in a 7:3 ratio. In addition, the study compared T-cell repertoires in thyroid tissue and in blood from roughly 6 Graves' hyperthyroidism patients. After sampling, hyperthyroidism patients received methimazole starting at 30 mg daily, and ophthalmopathy patients received high-dose intravenous methylprednisolone. The paper describes TCR Vbeta CDR3 sequencing of about 140 peripheral blood samples, made up of 43 ophthalmopathy patients, 70 to 75 hyperthyroidism patients and 17 progressor patients.

The TCR beta CDR3 regions were amplified from the RNA transcripts. For the first round of RT-PCR on the TCR CDR3, the HTBI primer set was used together with the Qiagen OneStep RT-PCR kit. The libraries were constructed in a second round of multiplex PCR and then size-selected and purified. Paired-end sequencing of the libraries was performed with 100 bp reads on an Illumina HiSeq2000. The authors' analysis ran thus. SOAPnuke was used to process the raw data, removing reads that contained adapters or uncalled bases, had a mean Phred below 15, or lacked an exact match to the constant primer or identifier. High-quality paired reads were merged using COPE v1.2.5, and each unique nucleotide sequence was defined as a clonotype. MiTCR v1.1 was used to align clonotypes to the IMGT TRBV, TRBD and TRBJ reference segments. Only V-J combinations with frequency above 0.0001, covering about 99% of repertoires, were analysed. The TCS score was defined as the ratio of F50 (clonal expansion) to E x V (chaos), calculated using BLOSUM62-based TCRdist between CDR3 peptides within each V-J. Welch's t-statistics and random forest reduced 450 to 600 V-J features to 13, which were used in a naive Bayes classifier (R e1071). In TCRdb, the public reads were trimmed at Q25 with fastp and aligned with MiXCR, with productive beta chains retained. Each entry merges the rows of one CDR3 protein and shows their most common DNA and genes. TCRdb's processing, not the authors' own work, is the source of the V and J calls. Across this sample there are some 250,000 distinct CDR3 sequences, with about 14% seen only once. Less than 15% of the sample comes from the top ten.

CDR1 and CDR2, looked up from the germline V gene, are SGHVS and FNYEAQ. Deletion took 5 bases off V and 3 bases off J, with a span of 13 bases between the germline ends. The CDR3 holds 14 amino acids from the cysteine to the phenylalanine. Only the CDR3 DNA stays, 42 bases, in frame from base 1. Overall study results and their limits: Ophthalmopathy was separated from stable hyperthyroidism by a 13 V-J signature model, with around 90% sensitivity and around 81% specificity obtained in cross-validation and 80%/75% obtained in testing. Sample size was not statistically predetermined, and investigators were not blinded to group allocation. Most expanded thyroid clonotypes (frequency above 0.001) were also found in blood, which suggests that blood repertoires may mirror thyroid immune responses. In validation, the model predicted progression to ophthalmopathy a median of approximately 6.3 months before onset, with approximately 70% sensitivity and just under 75% specificity.

The sequence joins TRBV7-6 to TRBJ1-1, with the identity of the D gene unclear. The sequencing sample was made of blood. This sequence originates from a woman aged 40 to 49 with Graves' hyperthyroidism that later progressed to Graves' ophthalmopathy. In nucleotide form, the sequence is TGTGCCAGCAGCCCCGAGGCTGGGGACACTGAAGCTTTCTTT. This codes for CASSPEAGDTEAFF. Where the CDR3 stops, the reference TRBV7-6 and TRBJ1-1 genes take over; the full variable domain is GAGVSQSPRYKVTKRGQDVALRCDPISGHVSLYWYRQALGQGPEFLTYFNYEAQQDKSGLPNDRFSAERPEGSISTLTIQRTEQRDSAMYRCASSPEAGDTEAFFGQGTRLTVV.